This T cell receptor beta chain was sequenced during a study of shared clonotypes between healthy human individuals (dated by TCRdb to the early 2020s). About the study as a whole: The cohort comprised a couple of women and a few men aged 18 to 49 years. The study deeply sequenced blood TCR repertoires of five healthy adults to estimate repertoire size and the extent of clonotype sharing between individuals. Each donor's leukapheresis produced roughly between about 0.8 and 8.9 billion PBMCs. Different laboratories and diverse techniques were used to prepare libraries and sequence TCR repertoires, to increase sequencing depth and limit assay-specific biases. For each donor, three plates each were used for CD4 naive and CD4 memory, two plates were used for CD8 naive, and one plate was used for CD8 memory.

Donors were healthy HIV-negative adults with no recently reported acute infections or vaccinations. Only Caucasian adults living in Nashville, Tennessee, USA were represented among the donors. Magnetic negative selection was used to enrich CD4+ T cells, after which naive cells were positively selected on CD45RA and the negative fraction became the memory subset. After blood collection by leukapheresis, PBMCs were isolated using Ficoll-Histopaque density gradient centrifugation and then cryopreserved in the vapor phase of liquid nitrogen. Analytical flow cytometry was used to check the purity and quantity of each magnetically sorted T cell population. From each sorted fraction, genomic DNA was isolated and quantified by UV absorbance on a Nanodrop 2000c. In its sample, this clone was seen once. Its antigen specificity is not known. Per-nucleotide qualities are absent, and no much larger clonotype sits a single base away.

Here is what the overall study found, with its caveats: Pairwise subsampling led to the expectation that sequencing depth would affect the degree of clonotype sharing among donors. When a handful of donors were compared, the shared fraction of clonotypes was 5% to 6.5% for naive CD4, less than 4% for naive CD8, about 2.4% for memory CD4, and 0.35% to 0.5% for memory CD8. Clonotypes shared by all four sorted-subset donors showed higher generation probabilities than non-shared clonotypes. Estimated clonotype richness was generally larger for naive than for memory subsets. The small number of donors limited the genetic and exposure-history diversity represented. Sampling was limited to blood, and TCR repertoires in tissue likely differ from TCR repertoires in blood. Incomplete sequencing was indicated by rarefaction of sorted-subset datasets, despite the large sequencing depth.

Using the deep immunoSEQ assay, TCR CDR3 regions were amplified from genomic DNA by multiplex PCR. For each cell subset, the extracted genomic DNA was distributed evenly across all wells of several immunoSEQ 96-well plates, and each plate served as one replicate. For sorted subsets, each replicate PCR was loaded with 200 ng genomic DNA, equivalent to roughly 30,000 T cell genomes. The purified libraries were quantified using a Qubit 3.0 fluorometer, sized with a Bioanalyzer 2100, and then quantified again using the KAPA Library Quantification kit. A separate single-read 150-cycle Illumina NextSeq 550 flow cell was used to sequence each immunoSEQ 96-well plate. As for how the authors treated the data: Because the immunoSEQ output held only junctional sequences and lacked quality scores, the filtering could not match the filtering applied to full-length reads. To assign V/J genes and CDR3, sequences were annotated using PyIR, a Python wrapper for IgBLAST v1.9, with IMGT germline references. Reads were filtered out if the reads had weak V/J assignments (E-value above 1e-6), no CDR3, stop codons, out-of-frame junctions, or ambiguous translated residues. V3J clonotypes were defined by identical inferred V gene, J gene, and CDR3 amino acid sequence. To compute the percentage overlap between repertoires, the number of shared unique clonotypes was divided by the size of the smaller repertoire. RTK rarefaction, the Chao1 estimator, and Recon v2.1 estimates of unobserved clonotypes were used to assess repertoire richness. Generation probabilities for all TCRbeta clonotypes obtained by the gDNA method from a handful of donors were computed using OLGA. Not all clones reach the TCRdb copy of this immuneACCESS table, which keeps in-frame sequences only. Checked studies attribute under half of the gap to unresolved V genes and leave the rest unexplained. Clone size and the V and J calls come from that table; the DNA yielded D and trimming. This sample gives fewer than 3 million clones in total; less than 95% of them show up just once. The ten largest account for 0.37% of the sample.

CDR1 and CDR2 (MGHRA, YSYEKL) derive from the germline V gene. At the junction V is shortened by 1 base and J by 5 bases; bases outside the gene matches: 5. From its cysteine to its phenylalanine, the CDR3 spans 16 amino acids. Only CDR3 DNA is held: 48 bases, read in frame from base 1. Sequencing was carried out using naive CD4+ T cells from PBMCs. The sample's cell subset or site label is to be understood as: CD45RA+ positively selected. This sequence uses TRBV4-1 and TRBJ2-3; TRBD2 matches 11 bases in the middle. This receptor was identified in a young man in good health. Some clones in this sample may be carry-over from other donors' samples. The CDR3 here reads CASSQGLAGLLDTQYF. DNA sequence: TGCGCCAGCAGCCAAGGACTAGCGGGACTGTTAGATACGCAGTATTTT.